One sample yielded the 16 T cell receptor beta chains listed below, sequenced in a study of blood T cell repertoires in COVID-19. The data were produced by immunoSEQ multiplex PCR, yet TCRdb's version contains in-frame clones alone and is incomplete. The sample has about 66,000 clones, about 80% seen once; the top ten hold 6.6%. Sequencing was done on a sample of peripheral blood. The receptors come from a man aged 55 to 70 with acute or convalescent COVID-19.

CDR3 amino acids: CASSLGLAGTQYF. In DNA form, the CDR3 reads TGTGCCAGCAGCTTAGGCCTGGCGGGGACCCAGTACTTC. This chain joins TRBV7-9 and TRBJ2-5, with D possibly matching TRBD2 (5 bases). The CDR3 loop spans 13 amino acids. Per the germline V gene, CDR1 is SEHNR and CDR2 is FQNEAQ (reference sequence). The germline V and J ends were trimmed by 1 base and 7 bases, with 10 bases remaining between them.

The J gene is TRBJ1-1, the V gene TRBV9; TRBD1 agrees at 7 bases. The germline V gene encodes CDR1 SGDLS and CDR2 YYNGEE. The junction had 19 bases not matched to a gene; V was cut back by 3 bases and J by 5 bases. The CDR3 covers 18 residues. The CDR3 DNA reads TGTGCCAGCAGCGCCCGACAGGGTCTGGGTTTGAAAGCGACTGAAGCTTTCTTT. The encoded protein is CASSARQGLGLKATEAFF.

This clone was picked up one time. DNA for the CDR3: TGTGCCACCAGCAGAGACAGGGTTGGAGGCTACACCTTC. Translating gives CATSRDRVGGYTF. The rearrangement links TRBV15 to TRBJ1-2; D is possibly TRBD1 (5 bases). V gave up 0 bases and J gave up 8 bases, with 10 bases separating them. Germline assignment: CDR1 LNHNV and CDR2 YYDKDF (reference sequence). The CDR3 totals 13 residues. The full variable domain, its missing parts supplied by reference TRBV15 and TRBJ1-2, is DAMVIQNPRYQVTQFGKPVTLSCSQTLNHNVMYWYQQKSSQAPKLLFHYYDKDFNNEADTPDNFQSRRPNTSFCFLDIRSPGLGDTAMYLCATSRDRVGGYTFGSGTRLTVV.

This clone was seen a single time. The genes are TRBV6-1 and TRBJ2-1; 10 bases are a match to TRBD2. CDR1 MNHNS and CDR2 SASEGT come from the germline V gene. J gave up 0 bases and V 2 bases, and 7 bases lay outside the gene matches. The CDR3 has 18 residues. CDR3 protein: CASSERASGGPSYNEQFF. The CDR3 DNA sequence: TGTGCCAGCAGTGAACGCGCTAGCGGGGGACCCTCCTACAATGAGCAGTTCTTC.

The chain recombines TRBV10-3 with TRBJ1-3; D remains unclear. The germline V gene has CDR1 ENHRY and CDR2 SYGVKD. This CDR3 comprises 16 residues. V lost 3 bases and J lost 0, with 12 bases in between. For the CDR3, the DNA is TGTGCCATCAGTGACACCCAACAGAGCTCTGGAAACACCATATATTTT. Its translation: CAISDTQQSSGNTIYF.

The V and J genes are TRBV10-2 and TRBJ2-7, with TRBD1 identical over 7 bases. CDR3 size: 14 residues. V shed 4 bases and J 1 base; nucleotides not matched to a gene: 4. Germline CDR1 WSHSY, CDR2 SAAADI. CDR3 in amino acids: CASSGGTVSYEQYF. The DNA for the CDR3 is TGCGCCAGCAGTGGGGGGACAGTTTCCTACGAGCAGTACTTC.

This CDR3 reads CASSYAFGRGFGKLFF. The CDR3, as DNA: TGTGCCAGCAGTTACGCTTTCGGCAGGGGATTTGGAAAACTGTTTTTT. The gene calls are TRBV6-5 and TRBJ1-4, with D possibly matching TRBD1 (6 bases). Germline V gene lookup returns CDR1 MNHEY and CDR2 SVGAGI. V lost 2 bases and J 10 bases, leaving 20 bases between the germline ends. This CDR3 is built from 16 residues.

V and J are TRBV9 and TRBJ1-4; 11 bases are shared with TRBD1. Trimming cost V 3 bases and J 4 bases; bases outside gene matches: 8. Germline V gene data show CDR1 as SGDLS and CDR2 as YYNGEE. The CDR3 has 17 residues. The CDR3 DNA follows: TGTGCCAGCAGCGGCCGGGACAGGGGGTACGGTAATGAAAAACTGTTTTTT. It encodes CASSGRDRGYGNEKLFF.

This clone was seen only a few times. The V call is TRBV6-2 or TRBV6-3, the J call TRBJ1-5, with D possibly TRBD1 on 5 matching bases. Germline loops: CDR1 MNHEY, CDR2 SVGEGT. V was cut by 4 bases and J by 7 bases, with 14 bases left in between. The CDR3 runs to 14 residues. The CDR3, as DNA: TGTGCCAGCAGTTTCCCTTGGGGGGGGCAGCCCCAGCATTTT. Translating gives CASSFPWGGQPQHF.

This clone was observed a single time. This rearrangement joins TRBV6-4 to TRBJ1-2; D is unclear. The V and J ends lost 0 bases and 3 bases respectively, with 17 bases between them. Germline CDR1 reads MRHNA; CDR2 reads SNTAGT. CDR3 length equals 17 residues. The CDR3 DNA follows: TGTGCCAGCAGTGACTCGATCAACGCGGGGTCTCACTATGGCTACACCTTC. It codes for CASSDSINAGSHYGYTF.

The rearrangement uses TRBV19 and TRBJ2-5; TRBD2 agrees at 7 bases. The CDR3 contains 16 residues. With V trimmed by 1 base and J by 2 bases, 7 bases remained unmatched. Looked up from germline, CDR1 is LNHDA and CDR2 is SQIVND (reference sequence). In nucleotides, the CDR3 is TGTGCCAGTAGTATAGCCGCGACGGGGGGACAAGAGACCCAGTACTTC. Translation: CASSIAATGGQETQYF.

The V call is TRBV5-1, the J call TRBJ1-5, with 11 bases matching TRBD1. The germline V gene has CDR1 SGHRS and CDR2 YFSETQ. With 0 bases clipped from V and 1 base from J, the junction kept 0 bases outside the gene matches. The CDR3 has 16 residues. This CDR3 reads CASSLGDRGSNQPQHF. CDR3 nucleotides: TGCGCCAGCAGCTTGGGGGACAGGGGGAGCAATCAGCCCCAGCATTTT.

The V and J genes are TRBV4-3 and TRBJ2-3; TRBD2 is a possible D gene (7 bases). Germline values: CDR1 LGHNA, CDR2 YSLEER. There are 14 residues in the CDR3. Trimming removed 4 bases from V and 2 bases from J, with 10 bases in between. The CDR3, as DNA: TGCGCCAGCAGCCCCGGGGGGCCCACAGATACGCAGTATTTT. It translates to CASSPGGPTDTQYF.

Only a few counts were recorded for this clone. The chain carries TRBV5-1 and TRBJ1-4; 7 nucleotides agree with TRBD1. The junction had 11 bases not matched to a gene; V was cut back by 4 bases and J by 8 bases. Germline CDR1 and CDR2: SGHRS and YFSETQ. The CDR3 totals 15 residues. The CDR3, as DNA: TGCGCCAGCAGCGGGGACAGTTTTGTTGGAGAAAAACTGTTTTTT. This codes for CASSGDSFVGEKLFF.

Here the CDR3 DNA reads TGTGCCAGCAGTCCTGGACAGGGTAGGACCGGGGAGCTGTTTTTT. Translated: CASSPGQGRTGELFF. The V and J genes are TRBV11-3 and TRBJ2-2; 8 bases agree with TRBD1. The CDR3 is made up of 15 amino acids. The germline CDR1 and CDR2 sequences are SGHNT and YENEEA. V trimming: 6 bases; J trimming: 5 bases; junction bases outside the gene matches: 8.

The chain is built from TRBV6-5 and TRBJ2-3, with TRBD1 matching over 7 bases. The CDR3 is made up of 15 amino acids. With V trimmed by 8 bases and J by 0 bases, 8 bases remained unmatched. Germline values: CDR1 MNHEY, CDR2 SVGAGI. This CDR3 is CASGWDSSSTDTQYF. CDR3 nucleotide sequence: TGTGCCAGCGGTTGGGACAGTTCTAGCACAGATACGCAGTATTTT.